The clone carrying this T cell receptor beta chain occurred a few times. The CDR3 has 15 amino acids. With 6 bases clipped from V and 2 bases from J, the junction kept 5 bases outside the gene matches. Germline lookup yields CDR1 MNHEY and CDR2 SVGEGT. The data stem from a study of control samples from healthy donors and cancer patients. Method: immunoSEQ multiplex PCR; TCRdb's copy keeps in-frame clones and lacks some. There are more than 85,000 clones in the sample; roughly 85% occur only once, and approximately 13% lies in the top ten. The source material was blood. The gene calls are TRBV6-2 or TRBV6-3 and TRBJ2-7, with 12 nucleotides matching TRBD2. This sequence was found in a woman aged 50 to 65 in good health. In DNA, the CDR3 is TGTGCCAGCAGCCCCTCTAGCGGGAGGGCCTACGAGCAGTACTTC. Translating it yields CASSPSSGRAYEQYF.